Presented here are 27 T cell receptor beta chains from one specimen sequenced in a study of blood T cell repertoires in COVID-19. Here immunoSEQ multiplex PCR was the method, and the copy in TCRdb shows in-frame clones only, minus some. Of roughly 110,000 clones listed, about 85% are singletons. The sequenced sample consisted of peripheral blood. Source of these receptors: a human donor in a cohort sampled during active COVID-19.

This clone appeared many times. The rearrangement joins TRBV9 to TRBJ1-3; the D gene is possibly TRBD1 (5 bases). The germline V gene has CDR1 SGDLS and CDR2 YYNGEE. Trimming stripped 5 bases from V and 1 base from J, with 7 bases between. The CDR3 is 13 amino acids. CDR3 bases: TGTGCCAGCAGTGACAGTTCTGGAAACACCATATATTTT. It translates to CASSDSSGNTIYF.

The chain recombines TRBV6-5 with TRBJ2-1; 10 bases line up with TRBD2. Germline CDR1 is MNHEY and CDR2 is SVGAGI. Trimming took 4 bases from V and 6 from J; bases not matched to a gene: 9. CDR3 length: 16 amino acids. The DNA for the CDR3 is TGTGCCAGCAGTTCCCTTAGCGGGGGGAAGGGCAATGAGCAGTTCTTC. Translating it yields CASSSLSGGKGNEQFF.

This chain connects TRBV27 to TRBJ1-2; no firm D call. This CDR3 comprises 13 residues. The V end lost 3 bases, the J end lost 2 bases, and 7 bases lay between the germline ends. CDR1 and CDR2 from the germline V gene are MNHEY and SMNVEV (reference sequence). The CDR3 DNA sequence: TGTGCCAGCAGTTTCGGCGGCAACTATGGCTACACCTTC. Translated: CASSFGGNYGYTF.

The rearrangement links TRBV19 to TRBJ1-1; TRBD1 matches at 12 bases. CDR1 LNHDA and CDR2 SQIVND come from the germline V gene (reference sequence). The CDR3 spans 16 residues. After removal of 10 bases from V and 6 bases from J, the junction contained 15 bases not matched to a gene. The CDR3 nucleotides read TGTGCCACTAAACCGGGATCGGGACAGGGGGCGTCTGAAGCTTTCTTT. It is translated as CATKPGSGQGASEAFF.

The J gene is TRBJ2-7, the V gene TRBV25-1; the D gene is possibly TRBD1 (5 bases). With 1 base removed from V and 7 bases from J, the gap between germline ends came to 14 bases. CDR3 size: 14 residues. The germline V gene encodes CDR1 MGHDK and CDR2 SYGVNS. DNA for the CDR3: TGTGCCAGCAGTGAATCCGGCAGGGTGGGAGAGCAGTACTTC. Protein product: CASSESGRVGEQYF.

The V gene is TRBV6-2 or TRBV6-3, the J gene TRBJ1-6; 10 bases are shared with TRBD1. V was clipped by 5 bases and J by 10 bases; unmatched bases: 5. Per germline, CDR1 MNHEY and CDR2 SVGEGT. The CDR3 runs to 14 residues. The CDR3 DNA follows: TGTGCCAGCAGTATTGACAGGGGGCGGTCACCCCTCCACTTT. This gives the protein CASSIDRGRSPLHF.

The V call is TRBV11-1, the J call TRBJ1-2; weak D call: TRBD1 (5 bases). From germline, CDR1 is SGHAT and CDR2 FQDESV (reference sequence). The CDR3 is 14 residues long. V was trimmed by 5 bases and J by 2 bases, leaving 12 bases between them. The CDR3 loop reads CASSATGVNYGYTF. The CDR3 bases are TGTGCCAGCAGCGCCACGGGGGTGAACTATGGCTACACCTTC.

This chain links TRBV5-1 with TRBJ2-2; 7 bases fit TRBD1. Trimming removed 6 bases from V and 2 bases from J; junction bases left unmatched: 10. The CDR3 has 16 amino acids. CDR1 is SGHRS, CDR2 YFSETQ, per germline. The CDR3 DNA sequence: TGCGCCAGCACTCCTACAGGGGTCCTTAACACCGGGGAGCTGTTTTTT. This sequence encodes CASTPTGVLNTGELFF.

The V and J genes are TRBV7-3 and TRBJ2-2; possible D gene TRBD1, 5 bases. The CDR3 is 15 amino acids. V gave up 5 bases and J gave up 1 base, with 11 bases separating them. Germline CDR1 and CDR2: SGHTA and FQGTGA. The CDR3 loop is CASSQGFGNTGELFF. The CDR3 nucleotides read TGTGCCAGCAGCCAGGGCTTTGGGAACACCGGGGAGCTGTTTTTT.

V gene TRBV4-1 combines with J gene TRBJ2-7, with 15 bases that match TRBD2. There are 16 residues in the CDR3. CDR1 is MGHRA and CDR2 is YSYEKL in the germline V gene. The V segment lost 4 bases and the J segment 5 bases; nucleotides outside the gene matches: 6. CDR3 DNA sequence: TGCGCCAGCAGCCCTGGACTAGCGGGGGGGTCCCACGAGCAGTACTTC. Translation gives CASSPGLAGGSHEQYF.

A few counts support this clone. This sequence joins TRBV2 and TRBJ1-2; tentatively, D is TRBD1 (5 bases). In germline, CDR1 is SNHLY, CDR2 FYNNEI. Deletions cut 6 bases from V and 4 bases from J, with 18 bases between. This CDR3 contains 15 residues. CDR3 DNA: TGTGCCAGCAGCTCGCCTACTGGGCAGGGCTATGGCTACACCTTC. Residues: CASSSPTGQGYGYTF.

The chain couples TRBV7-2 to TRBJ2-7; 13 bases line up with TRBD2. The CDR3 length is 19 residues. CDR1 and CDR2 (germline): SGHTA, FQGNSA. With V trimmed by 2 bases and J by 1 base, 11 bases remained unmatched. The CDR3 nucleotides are TGTGCCAGCAGCTTAAAAAGGACTAGCGGGGGCCCTCCTTCCTACGAGCAGTACTTC. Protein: CASSLKRTSGGPPSYEQYF.

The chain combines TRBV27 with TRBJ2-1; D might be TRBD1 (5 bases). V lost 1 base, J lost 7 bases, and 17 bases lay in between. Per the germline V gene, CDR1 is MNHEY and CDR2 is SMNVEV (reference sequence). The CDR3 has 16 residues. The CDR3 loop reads CASSLLGAGLGNEQFF. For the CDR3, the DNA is TGTGCCAGCAGTTTATTGGGCGCAGGGTTGGGGAATGAGCAGTTCTTC.

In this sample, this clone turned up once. In nucleotides, the CDR3 is TGTGCCAGCAGCCGATCTAGCGGGGGGGCCTACGAGCAGTACTTC. It is translated as CASSRSSGGAYEQYF. V is TRBV3-1 (or the pseudogene TRBV3-2) and J is TRBJ2-7; TRBD2 matches 12 bases. Germline assignment: CDR1 LGHDT and CDR2 YNNKEL (reference sequence). This CDR3 region has 15 residues. Trimming cost V 4 bases and J 2 bases; bases outside gene matches: 3.

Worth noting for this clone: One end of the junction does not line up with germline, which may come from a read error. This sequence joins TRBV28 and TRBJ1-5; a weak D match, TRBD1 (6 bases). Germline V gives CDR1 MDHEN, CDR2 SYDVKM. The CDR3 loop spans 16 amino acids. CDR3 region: CASSPLGGESSQPQHF. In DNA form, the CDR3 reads TGTGCCAGCAGTCCCCTAGGGGGGGAAAGCAGTCAGCCCCAGCATTTT. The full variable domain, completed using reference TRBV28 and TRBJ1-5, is DVKVTQSSRYLVKRTGEKVFLECVQDMDHENMFWYRQDPGLGLRLIYFSYDVKMKEKGDIPEGYSVSREKKERFSLILESASTNQTSMYLCASSPLGGESSQPQHFGDGTRLSIL.

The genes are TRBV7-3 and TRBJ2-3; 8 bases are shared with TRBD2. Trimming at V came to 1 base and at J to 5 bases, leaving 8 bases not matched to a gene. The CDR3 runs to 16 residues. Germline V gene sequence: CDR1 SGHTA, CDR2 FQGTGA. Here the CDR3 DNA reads TGTGCCAGCAGCTTAATGGGACTAGGAAGGGGAGATACGCAGTATTTT. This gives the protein CASSLMGLGRGDTQYF.

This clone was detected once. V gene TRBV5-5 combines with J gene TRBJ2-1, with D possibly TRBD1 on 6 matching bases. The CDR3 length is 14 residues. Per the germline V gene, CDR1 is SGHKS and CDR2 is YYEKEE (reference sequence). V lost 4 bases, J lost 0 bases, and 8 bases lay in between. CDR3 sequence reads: CASSRDTSYNEQFF. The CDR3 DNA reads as TGTGCCAGCAGCCGGGACACCTCCTACAATGAGCAGTTCTTC.

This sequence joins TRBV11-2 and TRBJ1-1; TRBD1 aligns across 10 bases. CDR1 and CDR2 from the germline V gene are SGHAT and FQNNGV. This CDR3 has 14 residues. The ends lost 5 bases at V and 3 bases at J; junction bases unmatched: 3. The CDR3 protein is CASSQGQGYTEAFF. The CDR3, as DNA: TGTGCCAGCAGCCAGGGACAGGGGTACACTGAAGCTTTCTTT.

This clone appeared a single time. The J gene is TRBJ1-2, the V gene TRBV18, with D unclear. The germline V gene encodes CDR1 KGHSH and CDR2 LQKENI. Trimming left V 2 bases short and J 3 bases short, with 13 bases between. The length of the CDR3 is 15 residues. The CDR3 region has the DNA TGTGCCAGCTCACCAGAATCCGGGAGCCACTATGGCTACACCTTC. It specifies CASSPESGSHYGYTF.

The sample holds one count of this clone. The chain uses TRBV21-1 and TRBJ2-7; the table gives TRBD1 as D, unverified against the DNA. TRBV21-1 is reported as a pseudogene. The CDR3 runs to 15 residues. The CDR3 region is CASSKGDRGPYEQYF. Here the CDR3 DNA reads TGTGCCAGCAGCAAAGGGGACAGGGGCCCCTACGAGCAGTACTTC.

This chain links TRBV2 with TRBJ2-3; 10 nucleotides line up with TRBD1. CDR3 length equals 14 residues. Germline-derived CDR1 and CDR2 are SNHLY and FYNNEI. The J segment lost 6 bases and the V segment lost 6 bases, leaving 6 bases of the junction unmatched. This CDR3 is CASSRDRGWDTQYF. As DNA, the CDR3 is TGTGCCAGCAGCCGGGACAGGGGTTGGGATACGCAGTATTTT.

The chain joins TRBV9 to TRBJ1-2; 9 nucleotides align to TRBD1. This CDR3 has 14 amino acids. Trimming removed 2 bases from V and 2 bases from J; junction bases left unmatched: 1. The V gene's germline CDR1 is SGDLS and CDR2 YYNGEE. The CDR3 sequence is CASSVGQGNYGYTF. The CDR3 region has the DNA TGTGCCAGCAGCGTCGGACAGGGGAACTATGGCTACACCTTC.

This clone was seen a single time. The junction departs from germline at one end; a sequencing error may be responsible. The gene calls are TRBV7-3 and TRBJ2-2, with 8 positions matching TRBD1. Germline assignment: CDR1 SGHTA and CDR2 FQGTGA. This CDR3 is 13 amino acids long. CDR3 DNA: TGTGCCAGCAGCATAACAGGGGGCGGGGAGCTGTTTTTT. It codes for CASSITGGGELFF.

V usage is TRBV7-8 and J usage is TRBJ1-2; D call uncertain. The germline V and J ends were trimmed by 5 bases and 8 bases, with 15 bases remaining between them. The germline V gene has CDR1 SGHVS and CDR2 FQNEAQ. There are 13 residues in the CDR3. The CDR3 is CASSRESVLGYTF. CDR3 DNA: TGTGCCAGCAGCCGGGAAAGCGTGTTGGGCTACACCTTC.

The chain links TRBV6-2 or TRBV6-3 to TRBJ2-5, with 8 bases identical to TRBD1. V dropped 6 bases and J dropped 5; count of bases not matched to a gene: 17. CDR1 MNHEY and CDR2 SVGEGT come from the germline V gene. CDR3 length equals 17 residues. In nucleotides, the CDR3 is TGTGCCAGCAGCACGGGCGACAGGGGTGCACATTGGGAGACCCAGTACTTC. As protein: CASSTGDRGAHWETQYF.

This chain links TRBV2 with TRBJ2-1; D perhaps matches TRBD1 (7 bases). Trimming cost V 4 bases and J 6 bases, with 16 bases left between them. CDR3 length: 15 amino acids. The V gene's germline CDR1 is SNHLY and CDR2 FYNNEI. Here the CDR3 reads CASSGQGGVGNEQFF. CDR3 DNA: TGTGCCAGCAGTGGACAGGGAGGCGTCGGCAATGAGCAGTTCTTC. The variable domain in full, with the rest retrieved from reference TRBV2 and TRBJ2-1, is EPEVTQTPSHQVTQMGQEVILRCVPISNHLYFYWYRQILGQKVEFLVSFYNNEISEKSEIFDDQFSVERPDGSNFTLKIRSTKLEDSAMYFCASSGQGGVGNEQFFGPGTRLTVL.

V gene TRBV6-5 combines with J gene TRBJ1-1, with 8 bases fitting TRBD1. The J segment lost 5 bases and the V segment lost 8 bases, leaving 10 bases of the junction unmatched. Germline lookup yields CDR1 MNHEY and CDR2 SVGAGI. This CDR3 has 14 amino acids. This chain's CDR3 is CASHSPGGKTEAFF. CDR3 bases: TGTGCCAGCCATTCCCCAGGGGGCAAGACTGAAGCTTTCTTT.